A single sample gave rise to the 2 T cell receptor beta chains below, sequenced in a study of blood T cell repertoires in COVID-19. Only in-frame clones appear in the TCRdb table, and some are missing; sequencing was by immunoSEQ multiplex PCR. The data contain 99,000 or so clones, roughly four fifths of them singletons. The sequencing sample was made of peripheral blood. The receptor set was obtained from a man aged 55 to 70 with acute or convalescent COVID-19.

This clone has only one observation. V usage is TRBV9 and J usage is TRBJ1-2; TRBD1 matches at 8 bases. The length of the CDR3 is 13 residues. V was clipped by 4 bases and J by 5 bases; unmatched bases: 4. Per the germline V gene, CDR1 is SGDLS and CDR2 is YYNGEE. CDR3 protein: CASSKGQGYGYTF. CDR3 coding DNA: TGTGCCAGCAGCAAAGGACAGGGTTATGGCTACACCTTC.

This rearrangement joins TRBV6-4 to TRBJ1-1, with D tentatively TRBD1 (6 bases). Germline lookup yields CDR1 MRHNA and CDR2 SNTAGT. The ends were cut back, 3 bases at V and 1 base at J, with 12 bases in the middle. This CDR3 is built from 15 residues. CDR3 loop: CASSEKGTPNTEAFF. The CDR3 nucleotides read TGTGCCAGCAGTGAAAAAGGGACACCGAACACTGAAGCTTTCTTT.